This TCR beta chain was recorded in a study of long-term antiretroviral therapy in people with HIV. At survey level, the immunoSEQ assay was run in its v3.0 version. TCRdb's copy holds only in-frame clones and misses some; the assay was immunoSEQ multiplex PCR. The table shows some 40,000 clones, with 75% to 90% occurring only once. V was trimmed by 5 bases and J by 10 bases, leaving 18 bases between them. CDR1 and CDR2 from the germline V gene are SEHNR and FQNEAQ (reference sequence). This CDR3 is 14 amino acids long. Sequences were derived from unsorted PBMCs, sampled 1.5 years after starting antiretroviral therapy. V and J are TRBV7-9 and TRBJ2-1; the D is unclear. This sequence originates from a man aged 18 to 35 with HIV. Here the CDR3 DNA reads TGTGCCAGCAGCGCCGGTCGGGCCCTTAGCGAGCAGTTCTTC. Its protein is CASSAGRALSEQFF.